The T cell receptor (beta chain) under discussion was sequenced for a study of preoperative IRX-2 immunotherapy in early breast cancer. This clone was picked up one time. Sequencing was performed with immunoSEQ multiplex PCR; in TCRdb, only in-frame clones are kept and a portion is missing. The profile shows over 60,000 clones, roughly 94% of them singletons. Stated treatment: preoperative locoregional IRX-2 cytokine immunotherapy. V lost 2 bases, J lost 2 bases, and 4 bases lay in between. This CDR3 region has 12 residues. The germline V gene encodes CDR1 SGHNT and CDR2 YYREEE (reference sequence). This clonotype originated in a human donor with breast cancer. Sampling was carried out from a patient treated with IRX-2 immunotherapy. This chain links TRBV5-4 with TRBJ2-5, with D unclear. CDR3 sequence reads: CASSFPQETQYF. CDR3 in DNA: TGTGCCAGCAGCTTCCCACAAGAGACCCAGTACTTC.